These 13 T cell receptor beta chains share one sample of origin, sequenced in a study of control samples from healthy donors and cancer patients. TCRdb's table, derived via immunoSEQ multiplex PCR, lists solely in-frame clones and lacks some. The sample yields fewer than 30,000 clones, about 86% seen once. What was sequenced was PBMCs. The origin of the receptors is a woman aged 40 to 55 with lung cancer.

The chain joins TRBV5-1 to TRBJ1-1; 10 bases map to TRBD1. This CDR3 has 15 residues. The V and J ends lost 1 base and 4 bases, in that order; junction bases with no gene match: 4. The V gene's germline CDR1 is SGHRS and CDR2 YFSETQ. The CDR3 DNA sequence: TGCGCCAGCAGCTTGTATGGACAGGGGGGCACTGAAGCTTTCTTT. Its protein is CASSLYGQGGTEAFF.

CDR3 loop: CASSIDSRSGNTIYF. The CDR3 DNA sequence: TGTGCCAGTAGTATTGACAGTCGCTCTGGAAACACCATATATTTT. This chain uses TRBV19 with TRBJ1-3, with a possible D match to TRBD1 (5 bases). Looked up from germline, CDR1 is LNHDA and CDR2 is SQIVND (reference sequence). The CDR3 loop spans 15 amino acids. V lost 3 bases and J lost 0, with 9 bases in between.

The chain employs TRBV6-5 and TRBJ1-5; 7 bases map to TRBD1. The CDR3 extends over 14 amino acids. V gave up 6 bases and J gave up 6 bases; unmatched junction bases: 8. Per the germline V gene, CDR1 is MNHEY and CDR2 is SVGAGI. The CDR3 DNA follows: TGTGCCAGCAGACTACAGGGGACCGGTCAGCCCCAGCATTTT. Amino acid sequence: CASRLQGTGQPQHF.

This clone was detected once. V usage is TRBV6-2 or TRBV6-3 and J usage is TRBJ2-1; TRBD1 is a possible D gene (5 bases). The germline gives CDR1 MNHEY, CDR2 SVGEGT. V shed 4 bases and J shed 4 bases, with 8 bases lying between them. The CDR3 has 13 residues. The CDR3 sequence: CASSSQGYNEQFF. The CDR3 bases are TGTGCCAGCAGTTCCCAGGGTTACAATGAGCAGTTCTTC.

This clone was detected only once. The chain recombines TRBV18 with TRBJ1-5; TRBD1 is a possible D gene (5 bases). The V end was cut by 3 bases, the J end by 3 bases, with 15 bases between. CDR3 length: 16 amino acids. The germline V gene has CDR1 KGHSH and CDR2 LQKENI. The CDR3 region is CASSPDGGVPNQPQHF. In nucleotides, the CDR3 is TGTGCCAGCTCACCCGACGGGGGGGTACCCAATCAGCCCCAGCATTTT.

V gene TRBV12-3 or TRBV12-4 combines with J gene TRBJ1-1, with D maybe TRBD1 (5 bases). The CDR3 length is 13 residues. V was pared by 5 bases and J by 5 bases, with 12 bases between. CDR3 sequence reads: CASSPGTRTEAFF. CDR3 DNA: TGTGCCAGCAGTCCCGGGACTCGGACTGAAGCTTTCTTT.

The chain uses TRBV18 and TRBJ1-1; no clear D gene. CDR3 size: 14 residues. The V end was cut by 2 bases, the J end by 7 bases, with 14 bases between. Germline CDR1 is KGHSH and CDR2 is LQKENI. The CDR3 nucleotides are TGTGCCAGCTCACCAGTGGGTGGGGAGGTTGAAGCTTTCTTT. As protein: CASSPVGGEVEAFF. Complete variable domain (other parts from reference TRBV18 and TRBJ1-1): NAGVMQNPRHLVRRRGQEARLRCSPMKGHSHVYWYRQLPEEGLKFMVYLQKENIIDESGMPKERFSAEFPKEGPSILRIQQVVRGDSAAYFCASSPVGGEVEAFFGQGTRLTVV.

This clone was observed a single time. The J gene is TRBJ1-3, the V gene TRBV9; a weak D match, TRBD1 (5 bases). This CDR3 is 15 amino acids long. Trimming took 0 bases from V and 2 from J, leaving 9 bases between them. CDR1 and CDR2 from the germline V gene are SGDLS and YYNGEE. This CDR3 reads CASSVEKGPGNTIYF. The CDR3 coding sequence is TGTGCCAGCAGCGTAGAAAAGGGGCCTGGAAACACCATATATTTT.

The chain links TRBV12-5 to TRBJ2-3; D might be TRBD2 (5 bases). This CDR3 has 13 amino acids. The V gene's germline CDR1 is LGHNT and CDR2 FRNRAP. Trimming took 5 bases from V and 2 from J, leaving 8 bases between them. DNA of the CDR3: TGTGCTAGTGGTCTCCGGGACACAGATACGCAGTATTTT. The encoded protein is CASGLRDTDTQYF.

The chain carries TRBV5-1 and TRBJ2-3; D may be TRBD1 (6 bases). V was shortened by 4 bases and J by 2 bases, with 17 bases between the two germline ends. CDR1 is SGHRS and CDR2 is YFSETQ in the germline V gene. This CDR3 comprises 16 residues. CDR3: CASSARLRDTTDTQYF. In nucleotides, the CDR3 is TGCGCCAGCAGCGCACGACTTAGGGACACCACAGATACGCAGTATTTT.

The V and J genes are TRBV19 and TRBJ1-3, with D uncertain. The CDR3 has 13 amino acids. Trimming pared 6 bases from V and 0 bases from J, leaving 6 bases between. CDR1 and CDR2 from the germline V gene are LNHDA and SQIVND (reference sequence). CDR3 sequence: CASRESSGNTIYF. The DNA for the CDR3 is TGTGCCAGTAGAGAGAGCTCTGGAAACACCATATATTTT.

This CDR3 reads CAVRGTSTTGELFF. The CDR3 DNA is TGTGCCGTAAGGGGGACTAGCACCACCGGGGAGCTGTTTTTT. The V gene is TRBV19, the J gene TRBJ2-2; TRBD2 agrees at 9 bases. The V segment lost 11 bases and the J segment 4 bases; nucleotides outside the gene matches: 8. In germline, CDR1 is LNHDA, CDR2 SQIVND (reference sequence). The length of the CDR3 is 14 residues.

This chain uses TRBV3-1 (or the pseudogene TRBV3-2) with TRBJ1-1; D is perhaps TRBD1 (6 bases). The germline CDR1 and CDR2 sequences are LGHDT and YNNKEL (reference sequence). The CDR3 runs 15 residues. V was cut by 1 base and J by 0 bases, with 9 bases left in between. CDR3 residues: CASSQVDSLNTEAFF. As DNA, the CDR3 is TGTGCCAGCAGCCAAGTGGACAGTTTGAACACTGAAGCTTTCTTT.